The 32 T cell receptor beta chains below were found in one sample sequenced in a study of blood T cell repertoires in COVID-19. Sequenced by immunoSEQ multiplex PCR; TCRdb stores in-frame clones only, minus some. This table holds approximately 60,000 clones, over 75% found once. Material for sequencing was peripheral blood. These receptors were taken from a man older than 75 with acute or convalescent COVID-19.

V is TRBV5-8 and J is TRBJ2-7; a possible D gene is TRBD2 (5 bases). CDR1 is SGHTS, CDR2 YDEGEE, per germline. The CDR3 covers 14 residues. V dropped 4 bases and J dropped 0 bases, with 11 bases sitting between them. The CDR3 DNA reads as TGTGCCAGCAGCCGGGAAGGGATCTCCTACGAGCAGTACTTC. Translated: CASSREGISYEQYF.

J is TRBJ1-1 and V is TRBV7-3; D gene ambiguous. The CDR3 length is 13 residues. The V gene lost 6 bases and the J gene lost 1 base, with 9 bases spanning the gap. Looked up from germline, CDR1 is SGHTA and CDR2 is FQGTGA. The CDR3 reads CASREEGNTEAFF. The CDR3 bases are TGTGCCAGCAGGGAAGAGGGGAACACTGAAGCTTTCTTT.

The rearrangement links TRBV27 to TRBJ1-5, with 7 bases matching TRBD1. V was pared by 5 bases and J by 1 base, with 11 bases of the junction left unmatched. This CDR3 region has 17 residues. Germline CDR1 is MNHEY and CDR2 is SMNVEV (reference sequence). The CDR3 sequence: CASSPTLGQPSNQPQHF. The CDR3, as DNA: TGTGCCAGCAGTCCAACCCTGGGACAGCCAAGCAATCAGCCCCAGCATTTT.

The chain uses TRBV15 and TRBJ1-6; D is uncertain. The V and J ends lost 0 bases and 8 bases respectively, with 8 bases between them. The germline V gene has CDR1 LNHNV and CDR2 YYDKDF (reference sequence). The CDR3 is 14 residues long. The CDR3: CATSRDSGYSPLHF. CDR3 bases: TGTGCCACCAGCAGAGATTCAGGTTATTCACCCCTCCACTTT.

The chain recombines TRBV19 with TRBJ1-5, with D possibly TRBD1 on 6 matching bases. This CDR3 is built from 14 residues. Looked up from germline, CDR1 is LNHDA and CDR2 is SQIVND (reference sequence). Trimming removed 8 bases at V and 0 bases at J, with 11 bases between. The CDR3 coding sequence is TGTGCCAGTTCGGACAGAATTAGCAATCAGCCCCAGCATTTT. This translates into CASSDRISNQPQHF.

The chain is built from TRBV23-1 and TRBJ2-3; TRBD1 matches at 10 bases. TRBV23-1 is an open reading frame whose function is uncertain. V lost 0 bases, J lost 3 bases, and 3 bases stayed unmatched. The length of the CDR3 is 16 residues. The CDR3 protein is CASSQSWTGGTDTQYF. In DNA form, the CDR3 reads TGCGCCAGCAGTCAATCGTGGACAGGGGGAACAGATACGCAGTATTTT.

This chain connects TRBV30 to TRBJ1-4; a weak D match, TRBD1 (5 bases). Germline loops: CDR1 GTSNPN, CDR2 SVGIG (reference sequence). CDR3 length: 15 amino acids. The V end was cut by 2 bases, the J end by 4 bases, with 14 bases between. The CDR3 region has the DNA TGTGCCTGGAGTCTCGCCGACAGTCTTAATGAAAAACTGTTTTTT. Translating it yields CAWSLADSLNEKLFF.

The rearrangement links TRBV5-5 to TRBJ2-3, with D unclear. This CDR3 is 14 amino acids long. Trimming stripped 0 bases from V and 0 bases from J, with 5 bases between. Germline V CDR1 and CDR2: SGHKS, YYEKEE (reference sequence). CDR3 loop: CASSLVRSTDTQYF. Written as DNA, the CDR3 is TGTGCCAGCAGCTTGGTCAGAAGCACAGATACGCAGTATTTT.

V and J are TRBV7-8 and TRBJ1-2, with TRBD1 matching over 8 bases. CDR3 length equals 14 residues. Germline trimming cut 6 bases from V and 4 bases from J; bases unmatched to any gene: 7. The germline V gene has CDR1 SGHVS and CDR2 FQNEAQ. This CDR3 is CASSRQGFSYGYTF. CDR3 DNA sequence: TGTGCCAGCAGTCGACAGGGGTTCTCCTATGGCTACACCTTC.

J is TRBJ2-7 and V is TRBV4-1, with 10 bases fitting TRBD1. Germline loops: CDR1 MGHRA, CDR2 YSYEKL. The CDR3 has 19 amino acids. The J segment lost 1 base and the V segment lost 0 bases, leaving 12 bases of the junction unmatched. The CDR3 is CASSQDYFGTGQGSYEQYF. The CDR3 DNA reads TGCGCCAGCAGCCAAGATTACTTTGGGACGGGACAGGGGTCCTACGAGCAGTACTTC.

The chain links TRBV11-2 to TRBJ1-2, with 7 bases matching TRBD1. Trimming cost V 5 bases and J 4 bases; bases outside gene matches: 4. The CDR3 totals 13 residues. CDR1 SGHAT and CDR2 FQNNGV come from the germline V gene. CDR3 nucleotides: TGTGCCAGCAGCCAAGACAGGGCCTATGGCTACACCTTC. Translation gives CASSQDRAYGYTF.

The chain links TRBV19 to TRBJ1-1; D is undetermined. Trimming cost V 10 bases and J 10 bases, with 28 bases left between them. The CDR3 length is 15 residues. CDR1 is LNHDA, CDR2 SQIVND, per germline (reference sequence). The CDR3 DNA sequence: TGTGCCACCAAAATCACAAGGCGGGGTCTGGGTATAGCTTTCTTT. Residues: CATKITRRGLGIAFF.

The chain links TRBV18 to TRBJ1-2, with a tentative D call TRBD1 (6 bases). V was clipped by 0 bases and J by 2 bases, with 13 bases between them. CDR3 length: 16 amino acids. Looked up from germline, CDR1 is KGHSH and CDR2 is LQKENI. DNA for the CDR3: TGTGCCAGCTCACCACCTGTCGACAGGAGGAACTATGGCTACACCTTC. It specifies CASSPPVDRRNYGYTF.

This clone was observed at least ten times. The chain joins TRBV7-9 to TRBJ1-1; D is uncertain. This CDR3 spans 15 amino acids. Germline V gene sequence: CDR1 SEHNR, CDR2 FQNEAQ (reference sequence). V was clipped by 1 base and J by 1 base, with 10 bases between them. CDR3 in DNA: TGTGCCAGCAGCTTAGATGGGAGGAAGAACACTGAAGCTTTCTTT. Amino acids: CASSLDGRKNTEAFF.

CDR3 DNA sequence: TGTGCCAGCAGTGAATCGATGTCACAAACAGATACGCAGTATTTT. This sequence encodes CASSESMSQTDTQYF. V and J are TRBV6-1 and TRBJ2-3, with D unresolved. The CDR3 runs to 15 residues. The germline V and J ends were trimmed by 2 bases and 3 bases, with 12 bases remaining between them. Germline CDR1 MNHNS, CDR2 SASEGT.

V usage is TRBV2 and J usage is TRBJ2-5, with TRBD2 identical over 11 bases. The CDR3 is made up of 14 amino acids. Trimming took 7 bases from V and 5 from J; bases not matched to a gene: 6. CDR1 SNHLY and CDR2 FYNNEI come from the germline V gene. In nucleotides, the CDR3 is TGTGCCAGCACCGTAGCGGGGGGGCCGGAGACCCAGTACTTC. It specifies CASTVAGGPETQYF.

The V call is TRBV19, the J call TRBJ1-2; TRBD1 aligns across 7 bases. Per the germline V gene, CDR1 is LNHDA and CDR2 is SQIVND (reference sequence). This CDR3 region has 13 residues. V gave up 8 bases and J gave up 4 bases; unmatched junction bases: 7. CDR3 loop: CASRAGTVYGYTF. In DNA form, the CDR3 reads TGTGCCAGTCGAGCCGGGACAGTCTATGGCTACACCTTC.

Only a few counts were recorded for this clone. The CDR3 region has the DNA TGTGCCAGCTCCCTCTCAGGGGGGAACACTGAAGCTTTCTTT. The encoded protein is CASSLSGGNTEAFF. V gene TRBV18 combines with J gene TRBJ1-1, with TRBD1 matching 7 bases. This CDR3 has 14 residues. Germline CDR1 and CDR2: KGHSH and LQKENI. After removal of 6 bases from V and 1 base from J, the junction contained 5 bases not matched to a gene.

CDR3 in amino acids: CASSPQGNEQFF. The CDR3 DNA is TGTGCCAGCAGTCCGCAGGGCAATGAGCAGTTCTTC. The chain employs TRBV6-5 and TRBJ2-1; a weak D match, TRBD1 (5 bases). The germline CDR1 and CDR2 sequences are MNHEY and SVGAGI. This CDR3 has 12 residues. V was shortened by 5 bases and J by 6 bases, with 8 bases between the two germline ends.

The rearrangement uses TRBV15 and TRBJ1-3; 7 bases match TRBD1. Germline V lookup: CDR1 LNHNV, CDR2 YYDKDF (reference sequence). CDR3 length: 15 amino acids. The J segment lost 4 bases and the V segment lost 2 bases, leaving 5 bases of the junction unmatched. The CDR3 DNA sequence: TGTGCCACCAGCAGAAATGGGGACAGAGGAAACACCATATATTTT. Translation: CATSRNGDRGNTIYF.

This sequence joins TRBV5-1 and TRBJ1-4; 9 nucleotides line up with TRBD1. V shed 5 bases, J shed 6 bases, and the junction held 8 bases outside the gene matches. The CDR3 totals 15 residues. CDR1 is SGHRS and CDR2 is YFSETQ in the germline V gene. This chain's CDR3 is CASRDTGGVDEKLFF. The CDR3 DNA reads TGCGCCAGCAGAGACACAGGGGGCGTAGATGAAAAACTGTTTTTT.

In its sample, this clone was seen a few times. The chain joins TRBV7-8 to TRBJ1-2; D is ambiguous. This CDR3 comprises 16 residues. Between the trimmed V and J ends, which lost 1 base and 0 bases, there was a span of 12 bases. The germline V gene has CDR1 SGHVS and CDR2 FQNEAQ. Here the CDR3 reads CASSLGLPLANYGYTF. The CDR3 coding sequence is TGTGCCAGCAGCTTAGGTTTACCTTTAGCTAACTATGGCTACACCTTC.

The J gene is TRBJ1-1, the V gene TRBV6-5; D unclear. Trimming cost V 2 bases and J 4 bases, with 2 bases left between them. The CDR3 is 11 residues long. Per the germline V gene, CDR1 is MNHEY and CDR2 is SVGAGI. The CDR3 DNA sequence: TGTGCCAGCAGTTACCTCACTGAAGCTTTCTTT. Residues: CASSYLTEAFF.

CDR3 protein: CASSLVASGGLRVTQYF. The CDR3 nucleotides read TGTGCCAGCAGCTTGGTGGCTAGCGGGGGACTCCGGGTGACCCAGTACTTC. This chain connects TRBV5-6 to TRBJ2-5; 10 nucleotides line up with TRBD2. Germline CDR1 is SGHDT and CDR2 is YYEEEE. CDR3 length: 17 amino acids. J was trimmed by 7 bases and V by 0 bases; bases with no gene match: 12. Full variable domain (outside the CDR3, taken from reference TRBV5-6 and TRBJ2-5): DAGVTQSPTHLIKTRGQQVTLRCSPKSGHDTVSWYQQALGQGPQFIFQYYEEEERQRGNFPDRFSGHQFPNYSSELNVNALLLGDSALYLCASSLVASGGLRVTQYFGPGTRLLVL.

The rearrangement links TRBV7-8 to TRBJ1-2, with D perhaps matching TRBD1 (6 bases). V was clipped by 5 bases and J by 12 bases, with 16 bases between them. CDR3 length equals 12 residues. The V gene's germline CDR1 is SGHVS and CDR2 FQNEAQ. The CDR3 is CASSQDRGPNTF. CDR3 DNA sequence: TGTGCCAGCAGCCAGGACAGAGGCCCTAACACCTTC.

The chain uses TRBV5-1 and TRBJ2-1; tentatively, D is TRBD1 (5 bases). The CDR3 runs 14 residues. Germline assignment: CDR1 SGHRS and CDR2 YFSETQ. Between the trimmed V and J ends, which lost 5 bases and 2 bases, there was a span of 11 bases. The CDR3 loop reads CASSQGSTYNEQFF. The CDR3 DNA reads as TGCGCCAGCAGTCAGGGTAGTACCTACAATGAGCAGTTCTTC.

The chain joins TRBV18 to TRBJ2-7; 9 nucleotides align to TRBD1. This CDR3 is 14 amino acids long. CDR1 and CDR2 from the germline V gene are KGHSH and LQKENI. The V gene end was trimmed by 4 bases and the J gene end by 5 bases; junction bases not matched to a gene: 6. CDR3 loop: CASSLVQGAHEQYF. In nucleotides, the CDR3 is TGTGCCAGCTCACTTGTACAGGGGGCCCACGAGCAGTACTTC.

The CDR3 reads CASSYSRGDGTQYF. CDR3 coding DNA: TGTGCCAGCAGTTACTCGCGGGGGGACGGTACGCAGTATTTT. J is TRBJ2-3 and V is TRBV6-2 or TRBV6-3; TRBD2 matches at 8 bases. This CDR3 contains 14 residues. V was clipped by 0 bases and J by 8 bases; unmatched bases: 4. Per germline, CDR1 MNHEY and CDR2 SVGEGT.

V gene TRBV5-6 combines with J gene TRBJ1-4; TRBD1 matches at 7 bases. The CDR3 spans 15 residues. Trimming removed 1 base from V and 7 bases from J; junction bases left unmatched: 7. The germline V gene has CDR1 SGHDT and CDR2 YYEEEE. The CDR3 nucleotides read TGTGCCAGCAGCTTGAGAGGGGGCGTAGGTGAAAAACTGTTTTTT. It translates to CASSLRGGVGEKLFF.

For the CDR3, the DNA is TGTGCCAGCAGTCGGGACTCGACGAGATACGAGCAGTACTTC. Protein product: CASSRDSTRYEQYF. This chain links TRBV2 with TRBJ2-7; tentative D call: TRBD2 (6 bases). Between the trimmed V and J ends, which lost 5 bases and 4 bases, there was a span of 15 bases. This CDR3 comprises 14 residues. The germline V gene has CDR1 SNHLY and CDR2 FYNNEI. The variable domain in full, completed from reference TRBV2 and TRBJ2-7, reads EPEVTQTPSHQVTQMGQEVILRCVPISNHLYFYWYRQILGQKVEFLVSFYNNEISEKSEIFDDQFSVERPDGSNFTLKIRSTKLEDSAMYFCASSRDSTRYEQYFGPGTRLTVT.

This clone was seen more than once but under ten times. This chain links TRBV7-8 with TRBJ1-1; 9 positions match TRBD1. Trimming took 5 bases from V and 4 from J; bases not matched to a gene: 5. Germline V lookup: CDR1 SGHVS, CDR2 FQNEAQ. This CDR3 region has 14 residues. The CDR3 reads CASSQLQGATEAFF. Written as DNA, the CDR3 is TGTGCCAGCAGCCAACTACAGGGGGCCACTGAAGCTTTCTTT.

J is TRBJ2-3 and V is TRBV6-2 or TRBV6-3; D is ambiguous. Trimming left V 2 bases short and J 2 bases short, with 5 bases between. CDR1 is MNHEY, CDR2 SVGEGT, per germline. This CDR3 is 13 amino acids long. The CDR3 reads CASSYVATDTQYF. DNA for the CDR3: TGTGCCAGCAGTTACGTGGCCACAGATACGCAGTATTTT.